This T cell receptor beta chain is drawn from a study of patients and donors after allogeneic stem cell transplantation. Via MiXCR, TCRdb re-called the RT-PCR reads, giving one row per CDR3 protein. The data contain roughly 250,000 distinct CDR3 sequences, roughly 14% of them singletons. This clonotype occurred a few times. Looked up from germline, CDR1 is ENHRY and CDR2 is SYGVKD. CDR3 size: 12 residues. Trimming removed 0 bases from V and 7 bases from J, with 6 bases in between. The sequenced material came from blood, either unsorted or a sorted T cell fraction (not recorded which). This TCR was recovered from a human donor who was either an allogeneic HSCT recipient or a stem cell or donor lymphocyte infusion donor (not recorded which). It is not recorded whose cells these are; they may come from a transplant donor. The V gene is TRBV10-3, the J gene TRBJ1-2, with a weak D call TRBD1 (6 bases). CDR3 region: CAISESGAGYTF. CDR3 nucleotides: TGTGCCATCAGTGAGTCGGGGGCTGGCTACACCTTC.